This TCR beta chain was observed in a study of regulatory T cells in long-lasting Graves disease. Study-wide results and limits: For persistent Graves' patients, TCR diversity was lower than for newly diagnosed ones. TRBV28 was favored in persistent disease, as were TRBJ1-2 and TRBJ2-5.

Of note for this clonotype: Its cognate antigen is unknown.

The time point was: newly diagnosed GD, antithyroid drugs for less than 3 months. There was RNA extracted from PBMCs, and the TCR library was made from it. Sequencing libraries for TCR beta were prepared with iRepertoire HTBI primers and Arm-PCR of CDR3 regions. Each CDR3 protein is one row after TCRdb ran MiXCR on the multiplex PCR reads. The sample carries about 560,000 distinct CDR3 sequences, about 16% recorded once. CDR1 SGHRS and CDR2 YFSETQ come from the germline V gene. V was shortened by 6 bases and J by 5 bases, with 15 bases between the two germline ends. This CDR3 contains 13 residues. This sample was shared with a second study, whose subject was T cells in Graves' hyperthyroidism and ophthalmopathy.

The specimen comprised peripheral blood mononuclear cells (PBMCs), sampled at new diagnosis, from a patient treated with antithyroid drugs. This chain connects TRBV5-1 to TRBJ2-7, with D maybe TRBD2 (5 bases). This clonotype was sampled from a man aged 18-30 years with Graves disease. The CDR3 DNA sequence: TGCGCCAGCAACCCCCCGGGAAAAGACGAGCAGTACTTC. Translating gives CASNPPGKDEQYF.